This TCR beta chain stems from a study of cytotoxic CD8 clonotypes in ibrutinib-treated CLL. General study points: Sustained-remission and progressing patients' sampling times differed. Having risen at ibrutinib response, clonality had fallen back toward baseline by progression.

Of note for this clone: Antigen specificity is unknown.

The table came from immunoSEQ multiplex PCR; TCRdb's copy has only in-frame clones and leaves some out. The sample yields 110,000 to 150,000 clones, about 80% seen once. The specimen was PBMCs, collected after 24 months of ibrutinib treatment. The TCR originated in a human donor with chronic lymphocytic leukemia.

In nucleotides, the CDR3 is TGTGCCATCAGTGAGTCGGTAGAGCCCGGACAGTTCTTC. It specifies CAISESVEPGQFF. The chain couples TRBV10-3 to TRBJ2-1, with D unclear. Per the germline V gene, CDR1 is ENHRY and CDR2 is SYGVKD. Trimming pared 0 bases from V and 13 bases from J, leaving 13 bases between. The CDR3 has 13 amino acids.